This section outlines one TCR beta chain sequence together with its context. Its antigen is unknown. The sample is drawn from a study of PD-1 blockade in classical Hodgkin lymphoma. Libraries were prepared by immunoSEQ multiplex PCR; TCRdb keeps only in-frame clonotypes and omits some of them. The data show some 30,000 clones, roughly 92% seen once. Study-level findings and limits: Complete responders started with a diversity level that resembled newly diagnosed patients at baseline.

As for time point: cycle 4 day 1 (C4D1), after around six weeks of nivolumab. All patients experienced relapse after autologous stem cell transplantation, and brentuximab vedotin exposure was variable. Purification of CD4+ T cells from thawed PBMCs was performed via magnetic negative selection. This CDR3 has 15 amino acids. Germline CDR1 MNHEY, CDR2 SVGAGI. Trimming left V 0 bases short and J 5 bases short, with 14 bases between. V is TRBV6-5 and J is TRBJ2-7; TRBD1 is a possible D gene (6 bases). The sample was CD4+ T cells from blood, taken before the fourth cycle of nivolumab. This sequence originates from a human donor with classical Hodgkin lymphoma. CDR3 coding DNA: TGTGCCAGCAGTTACTCGAGGGGGACGAGGGACGAGCAGTACTTC. Translation gives CASSYSRGTRDEQYF.